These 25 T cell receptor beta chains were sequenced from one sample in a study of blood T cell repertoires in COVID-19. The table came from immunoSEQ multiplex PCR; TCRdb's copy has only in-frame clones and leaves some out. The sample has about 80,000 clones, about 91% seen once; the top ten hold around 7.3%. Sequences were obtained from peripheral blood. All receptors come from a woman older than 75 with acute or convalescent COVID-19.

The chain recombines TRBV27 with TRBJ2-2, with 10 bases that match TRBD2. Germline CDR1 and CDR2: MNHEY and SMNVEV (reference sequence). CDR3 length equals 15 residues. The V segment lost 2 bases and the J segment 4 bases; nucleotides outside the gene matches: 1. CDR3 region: CASSLLAGATGELFF. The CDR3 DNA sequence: TGTGCCAGCAGTTTACTAGCGGGAGCCACCGGGGAGCTGTTTTTT.

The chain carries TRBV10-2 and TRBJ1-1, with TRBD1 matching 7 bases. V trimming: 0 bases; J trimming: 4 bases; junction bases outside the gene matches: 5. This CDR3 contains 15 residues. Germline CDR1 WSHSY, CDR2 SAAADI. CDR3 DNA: TGCGCCAGCAGTGAGTCGACAGGGTGGTTCACTGAAGCTTTCTTT. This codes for CASSESTGWFTEAFF.

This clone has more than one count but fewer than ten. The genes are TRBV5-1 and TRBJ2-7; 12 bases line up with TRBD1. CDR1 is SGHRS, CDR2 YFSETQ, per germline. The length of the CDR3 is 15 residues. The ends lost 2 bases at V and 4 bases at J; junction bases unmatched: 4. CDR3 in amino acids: CASSFPGQGAYEQYF. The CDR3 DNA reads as TGCGCCAGCAGCTTTCCGGGACAGGGGGCGTACGAGCAGTACTTC.

The CDR3 sequence is CASSAPGRGADTQYF. As DNA, the CDR3 is TGTGCCAGTAGCGCACCCGGGCGGGGGGCAGATACGCAGTATTTT. The chain is built from TRBV19 and TRBJ2-3, with TRBD2 matching 8 bases. V dropped 6 bases and J dropped 4; count of bases not matched to a gene: 9. The CDR3 is 15 amino acids. CDR1 LNHDA and CDR2 SQIVND come from the germline V gene (reference sequence).

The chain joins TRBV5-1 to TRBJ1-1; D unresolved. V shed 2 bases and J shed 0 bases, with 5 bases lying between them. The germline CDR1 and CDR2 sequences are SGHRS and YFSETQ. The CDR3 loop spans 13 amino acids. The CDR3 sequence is CASSFSVNTEAFF. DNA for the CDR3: TGCGCCAGCAGCTTCAGCGTGAACACTGAAGCTTTCTTT.

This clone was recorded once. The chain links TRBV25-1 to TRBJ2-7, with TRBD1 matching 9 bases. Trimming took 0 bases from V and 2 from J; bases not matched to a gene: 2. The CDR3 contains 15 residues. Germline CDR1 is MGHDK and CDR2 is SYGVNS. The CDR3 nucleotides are TGTGCCAGCAGTGAATACAGACAGGGGGCCTACGAGCAGTACTTC. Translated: CASSEYRQGAYEQYF.

CDR3 amino acids: CASSPGLANTGELFF. In DNA, the CDR3 is TGTGCCAGCAGCCCGGGACTAGCGAACACCGGGGAGCTGTTTTTT. The gene calls are TRBV9 and TRBJ2-2; 8 bases line up with TRBD2. V was pared by 4 bases and J by 0 bases, with 2 bases of the junction left unmatched. CDR1 is SGDLS, CDR2 YYNGEE, per germline. This CDR3 region has 15 residues.

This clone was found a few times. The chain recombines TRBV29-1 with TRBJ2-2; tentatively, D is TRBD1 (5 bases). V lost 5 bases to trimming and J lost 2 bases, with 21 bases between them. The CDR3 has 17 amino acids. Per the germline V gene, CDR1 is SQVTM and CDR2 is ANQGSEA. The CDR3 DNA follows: TGCAGCGTTAGGCTACAGGAAAGACTTTTTAACACCGGGGAGCTGTTTTTT. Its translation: CSVRLQERLFNTGELFF.

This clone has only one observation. The CDR3, as DNA: TGTGCCAGCAGCCGGAGCAGGGATCAAGAGACCCAGTACTTC. This encodes CASSRSRDQETQYF. The chain joins TRBV7-2 to TRBJ2-5; D is possibly TRBD1 (5 bases). The V end lost 5 bases, the J end lost 2 bases, and 12 bases lay between the germline ends. The CDR3 consists of 14 residues. CDR1 is SGHTA, CDR2 FQGNSA, per germline.

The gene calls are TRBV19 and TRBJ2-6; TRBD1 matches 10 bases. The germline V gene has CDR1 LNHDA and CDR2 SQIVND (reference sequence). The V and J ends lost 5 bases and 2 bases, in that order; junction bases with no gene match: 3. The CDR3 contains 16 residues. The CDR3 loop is CASSSGTGAGANVLTF. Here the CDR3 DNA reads TGTGCCAGTAGTTCCGGGACAGGGGCTGGGGCCAACGTCCTGACTTTC.

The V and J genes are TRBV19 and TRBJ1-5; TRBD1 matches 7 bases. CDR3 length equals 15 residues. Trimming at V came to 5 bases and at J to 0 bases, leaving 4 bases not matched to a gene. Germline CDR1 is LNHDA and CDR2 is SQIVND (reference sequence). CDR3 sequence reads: CASSEGQISNQPQHF. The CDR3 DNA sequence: TGTGCCAGTAGTGAGGGACAGATTAGCAATCAGCCCCAGCATTTT.

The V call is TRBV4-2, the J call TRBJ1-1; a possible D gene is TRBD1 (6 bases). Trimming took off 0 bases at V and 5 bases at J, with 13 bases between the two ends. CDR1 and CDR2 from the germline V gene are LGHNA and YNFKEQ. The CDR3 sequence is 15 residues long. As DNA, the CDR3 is TGTGCCAGCAGCCAAGATCTTGCAGGGGATACTGAAGCTTTCTTT. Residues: CASSQDLAGDTEAFF.

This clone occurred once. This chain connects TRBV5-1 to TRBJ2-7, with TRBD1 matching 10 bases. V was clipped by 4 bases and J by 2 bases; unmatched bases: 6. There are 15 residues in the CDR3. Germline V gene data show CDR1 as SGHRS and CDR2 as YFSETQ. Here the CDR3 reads CASSIAGTGAYEQYF. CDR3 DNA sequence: TGCGCCAGCAGCATCGCAGGGACAGGGGCCTACGAGCAGTACTTC. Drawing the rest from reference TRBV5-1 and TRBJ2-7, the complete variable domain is KAGVTQTPRYLIKTRGQQVTLSCSPISGHRSVSWYQQTPGQGLQFLFEYFSETQRNKGNFPGRFSGRQFSNSRSEMNVSTLELGDSALYLCASSIAGTGAYEQYFGPGTRLTVT.

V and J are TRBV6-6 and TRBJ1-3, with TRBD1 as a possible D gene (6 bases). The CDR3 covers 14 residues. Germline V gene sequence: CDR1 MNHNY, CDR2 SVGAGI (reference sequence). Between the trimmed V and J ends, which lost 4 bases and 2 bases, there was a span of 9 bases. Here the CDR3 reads CASSLQGTGNTIYF. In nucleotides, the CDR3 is TGTGCCAGCAGTTTACAGGGTACTGGAAACACCATATATTTT.

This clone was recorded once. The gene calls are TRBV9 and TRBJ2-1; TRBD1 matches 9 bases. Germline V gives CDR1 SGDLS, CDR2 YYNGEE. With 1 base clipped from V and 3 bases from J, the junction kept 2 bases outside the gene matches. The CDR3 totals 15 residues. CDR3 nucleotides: TGTGCCAGCAGCGTAATGGGACAGGGCTACAATGAGCAGTTCTTC. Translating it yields CASSVMGQGYNEQFF. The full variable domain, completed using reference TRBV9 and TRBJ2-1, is DSGVTQTPKHLITATGQRVTLRCSPRSGDLSVYWYQQSLDQGLQFLIQYYNGEERAKGNILERFSAQQFPDLHSELNLSSLELGDSALYFCASSVMGQGYNEQFFGPGTRLTVL.

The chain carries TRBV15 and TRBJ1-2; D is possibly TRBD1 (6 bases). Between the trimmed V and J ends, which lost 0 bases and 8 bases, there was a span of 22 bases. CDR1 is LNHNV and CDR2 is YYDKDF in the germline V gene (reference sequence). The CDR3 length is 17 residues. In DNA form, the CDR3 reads TGTGCCACCAGCAGAGATCCCCGGGACACACCTACTAGGGGCTACACCTTC. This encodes CATSRDPRDTPTRGYTF.

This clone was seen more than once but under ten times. The CDR3, as DNA: TGTGCCAGCAGCCCTAGAACAGGGCCCGAGCAGTACTTC. This encodes CASSPRTGPEQYF. The chain recombines TRBV9 with TRBJ2-7; D is possibly TRBD1 (6 bases). The V gene lost 4 bases and the J gene lost 6 bases, with 14 bases spanning the gap. The CDR3 consists of 13 residues. Per germline, CDR1 SGDLS and CDR2 YYNGEE.

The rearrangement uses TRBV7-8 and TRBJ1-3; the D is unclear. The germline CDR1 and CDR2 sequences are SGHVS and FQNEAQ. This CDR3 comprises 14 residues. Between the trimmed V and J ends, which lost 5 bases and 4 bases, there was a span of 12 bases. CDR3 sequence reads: CASSPRSRGNTIYF. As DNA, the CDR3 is TGTGCCAGCAGCCCCCGCTCGAGAGGAAACACCATATATTTT.

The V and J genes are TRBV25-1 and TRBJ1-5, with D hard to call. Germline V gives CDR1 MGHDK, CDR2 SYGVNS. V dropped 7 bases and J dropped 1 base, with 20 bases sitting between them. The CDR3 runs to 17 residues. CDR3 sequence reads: CASIPCKNHRSNQPQHF. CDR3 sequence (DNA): TGTGCCAGCATCCCGTGTAAAAACCACAGAAGCAATCAGCCCCAGCATTTT.

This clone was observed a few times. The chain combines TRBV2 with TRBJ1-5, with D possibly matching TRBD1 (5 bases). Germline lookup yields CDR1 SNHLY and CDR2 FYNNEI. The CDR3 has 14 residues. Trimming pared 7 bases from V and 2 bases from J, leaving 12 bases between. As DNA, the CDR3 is TGTGCCAGCACCGGGGGGACGGGCAATCAGCCCCAGCATTTT. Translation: CASTGGTGNQPQHF.

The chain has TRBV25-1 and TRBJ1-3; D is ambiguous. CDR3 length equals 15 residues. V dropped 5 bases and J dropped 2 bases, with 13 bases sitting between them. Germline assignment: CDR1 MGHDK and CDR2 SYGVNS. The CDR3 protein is CASSSSRRTGNTIYF. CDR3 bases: TGTGCCAGCAGTTCCTCGAGGAGGACTGGAAACACCATATATTTT.

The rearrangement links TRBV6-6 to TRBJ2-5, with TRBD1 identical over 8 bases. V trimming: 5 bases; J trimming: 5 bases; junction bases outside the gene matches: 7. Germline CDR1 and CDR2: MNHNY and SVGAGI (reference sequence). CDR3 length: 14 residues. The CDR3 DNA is TGTGCCAGCAGTGGGACAGGTTCGAGGGAGACCCAGTACTTC. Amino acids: CASSGTGSRETQYF.

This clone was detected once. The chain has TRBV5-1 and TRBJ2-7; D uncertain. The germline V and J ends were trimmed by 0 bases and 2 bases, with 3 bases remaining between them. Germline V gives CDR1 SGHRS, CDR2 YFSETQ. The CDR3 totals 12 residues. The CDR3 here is CASSLGAYEQYF. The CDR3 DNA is TGCGCCAGCAGCTTGGGCGCCTACGAGCAGTACTTC.

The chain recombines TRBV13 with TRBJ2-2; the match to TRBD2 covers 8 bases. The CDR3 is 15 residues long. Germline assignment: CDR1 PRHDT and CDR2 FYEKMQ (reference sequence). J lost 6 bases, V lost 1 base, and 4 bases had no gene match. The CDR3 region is CASSLAGRAAGELFF. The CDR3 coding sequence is TGTGCCAGCAGCTTAGCCGGGAGGGCCGCCGGGGAGCTGTTTTTT.

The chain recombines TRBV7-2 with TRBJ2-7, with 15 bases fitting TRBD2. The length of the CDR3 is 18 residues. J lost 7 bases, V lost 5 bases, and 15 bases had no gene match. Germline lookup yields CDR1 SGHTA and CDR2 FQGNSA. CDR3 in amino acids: CASSPSFGTSGRWREQYF. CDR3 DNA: TGTGCCAGCAGCCCTTCTTTTGGGACTAGCGGGAGGTGGAGGGAGCAGTACTTC.